This passage covers 20 T cell receptor beta chains from one sample sequenced in a study of blood T cells in healthy people across ages. It was with a sample-barcoded 5' primer and a J-beta primer mix that a second PCR of roughly 6 to 11 cycles was run. TCRdb itself ran the 5' RACE reads through MiXCR, one entry per CDR3 protein. The sample carries about 600,000 distinct CDR3 sequences, 45% to 55% recorded once. Sequencing was done on a sample of blood. The receptors derive from an elderly man in good health.

This clonotype was found a few times. This chain uses TRBV21-1 with TRBJ2-7; the D segment call TRBD1 is taken from the table without a DNA check. TRBV21-1 is annotated as a pseudogene. The CDR3 is 16 residues long. Here the CDR3 DNA reads TGTGCCAGCAGCAAATTTCCCGGATTGAAGTCCTACGAGCAGTACTTC. Amino acids: CASSKFPGLKSYEQYF.

This clonotype was found many times. The chain has TRBV6-5 and TRBJ1-1, with 10 bases that match TRBD1. J lost 6 bases, V lost 8 bases, and 6 bases had no gene match. Germline V gene lookup returns CDR1 MNHEY and CDR2 SVGAGI. The CDR3 has 13 amino acids. CDR3 sequence reads: CASSGQGLPEAFF. In nucleotides, the CDR3 is TGTGCCAGCTCGGGACAGGGGTTACCTGAAGCTTTCTTT.

V and J are TRBV10-3 and TRBJ2-7, with D perhaps given as TRBD1 or TRBD2 (5 bases each). Germline V lookup: CDR1 ENHRY, CDR2 SYGVKD. With 0 bases removed from V and 3 bases from J, the gap between germline ends came to 9 bases. The CDR3 consists of 14 residues. CDR3: CAISESRDGYEQYF. Here the CDR3 DNA reads TGTGCCATCAGTGAGTCCCGGGACGGCTACGAGCAGTACTTC.

The chain has TRBV6-2 or TRBV6-3 and TRBJ2-1; D is ambiguous. V was cut by 6 bases and J by 3 bases, with 9 bases left in between. The CDR3 loop spans 13 amino acids. The germline gives CDR1 MNHEY, CDR2 SVGEGT. The DNA for the CDR3 is TGTGCCAGCAGAACCAGTATCTACAATGAGCAGTTCTTC. Translation: CASRTSIYNEQFF.

The chain combines TRBV6-2 or TRBV6-3 with TRBJ1-2; TRBD1 might be the D (5 bases). Looked up from germline, CDR1 is MNHEY and CDR2 is SVGEGT. V was trimmed by 0 bases and J by 4 bases, leaving 12 bases between them. The CDR3 has 15 residues. This chain's CDR3 is CASSYSAGSVYGYTF. CDR3 nucleotides: TGTGCCAGCAGTTACTCGGCAGGGTCCGTCTATGGCTACACCTTC.

The rearrangement joins TRBV3-1 to TRBJ2-1; the D is unclear. Trimming pared 4 bases from V and 8 bases from J, leaving 18 bases between. The CDR3 is 15 residues long. The germline CDR1 and CDR2 sequences are LGHDT and YNNKEL (reference sequence). The chain's CDR3 is CASSRQPSETDEQFF. The DNA of the CDR3 is TGTGCCAGCAGCCGCCAACCCTCCGAAACCGATGAGCAGTTCTTC.

A few counts support this clonotype. The V and J genes are TRBV7-2 and TRBJ2-6, with TRBD1 identical over 9 bases. CDR1 and CDR2 (germline): SGHTA, FQGNSA. The CDR3 length is 16 residues. Trimming took 2 bases from V and 2 from J; bases not matched to a gene: 1. The CDR3 DNA reads as TGTGCCAGCAGCTTACGGACAGGGGCTGGGGCCAACGTCCTGACTTTC. It yields the protein CASSLRTGAGANVLTF.

The chain carries TRBV2 and TRBJ2-1, with 8 bases fitting TRBD2. The CDR3 length is 14 residues. After removal of 7 bases from V and 0 bases from J, the junction contained 2 bases not matched to a gene. The germline V gene encodes CDR1 SNHLY and CDR2 FYNNEI. The CDR3 sequence is CASNGRGSYNEQFF. The CDR3 coding sequence is TGTGCCAGCAACGGGAGGGGCTCCTACAATGAGCAGTTCTTC.

The chain combines TRBV29-1 with TRBJ2-1; 12 bases match TRBD2. This CDR3 spans 18 amino acids. CDR1 SQVTM and CDR2 ANQGSEA come from the germline V gene. V was pared by 3 bases and J by 0 bases, with 9 bases of the junction left unmatched. The CDR3 reads CSVEGTSGPKSSYNEQFF. The CDR3 DNA reads TGCAGCGTTGAGGGGACTAGCGGGCCCAAGAGCTCCTACAATGAGCAGTTCTTC.

The J gene is TRBJ2-7, the V gene TRBV7-2; tentative D call: TRBD2 (5 bases). Trimming took off 3 bases at V and 4 bases at J, with 16 bases between the two ends. In germline, CDR1 is SGHTA, CDR2 FQGNSA. The CDR3 length is 15 residues. As DNA, the CDR3 is TGTGCCAGCAGCTTTGGGCCGGACGGGATTTACGAGCAGTACTTC. Protein sequence: CASSFGPDGIYEQYF.

This clonotype was seen more than once but under ten times. The V and J genes are TRBV7-2 and TRBJ2-4; D is uncertain. The germline gives CDR1 SGHTA, CDR2 FQGNSA. The CDR3 length is 14 residues. Deletions cut 1 base from V and 7 bases from J, with 11 bases between. Here the CDR3 reads CASSLEIPPNIQYF. CDR3 coding DNA: TGTGCCAGCAGCTTAGAAATACCCCCGAACATTCAGTACTTC.

This chain links TRBV12-5 with TRBJ2-1; perhaps TRBD2 as D (6 bases). Trimming took off 3 bases at V and 2 bases at J, with 11 bases between the two ends. The length of the CDR3 is 15 residues. Germline V lookup: CDR1 LGHNT, CDR2 FRNRAP. CDR3 residues: CASGFYGGTYNEQFF. The CDR3 DNA reads TGTGCTAGTGGTTTCTACGGGGGAACCTACAATGAGCAGTTCTTC.

This chain joins TRBV7-2 and TRBJ1-5; D ambiguous. The CDR3 loop spans 15 amino acids. Trimming removed 1 base from V and 6 bases from J, with 13 bases in between. Germline CDR1 and CDR2: SGHTA and FQGNSA. DNA of the CDR3: TGTGCCAGCAGCTTAGAGGGTCGGGGTGGTCAGCCCCAGCATTTT. Translation: CASSLEGRGGQPQHF.

At least ten counts were recorded for this clonotype. This chain connects TRBV6-6 to TRBJ1-4, with TRBD1 identical over 7 bases. The V and J ends lost 3 bases and 10 bases, in that order; junction bases with no gene match: 8. This CDR3 spans 14 amino acids. Per germline, CDR1 MNHNY and CDR2 SVGAGI (reference sequence). Here the CDR3 DNA reads TGTGCCAGCAGTTATTCGACAGGGAGGGGAAAACTGTTTTTT. It yields the protein CASSYSTGRGKLFF.

The chain has TRBV21-1 and TRBJ1-2; the DNA was not used to check the table's D call, TRBD1. TRBV21-1 is a documented pseudogene. The CDR3 is 15 residues long. CDR3: CASSKVEGANYGYTF. CDR3 nucleotide sequence: TGTGCCAGCAGCAAAGTAGAGGGGGCTAACTATGGCTACACCTTC.

In this sample, this clonotype turned up a few times. The V call is TRBV14, the J call TRBJ2-1; no clear D gene. Looked up from germline, CDR1 is SGHDN and CDR2 is FVKESK. V gave up 0 bases and J gave up 6 bases, with 3 bases separating them. The CDR3 sequence is 12 residues long. For the CDR3, the DNA is TGTGCCAGCAGCCAAGAATCCAATGAGCAGTTCTTC. Translated: CASSQESNEQFF. Complete variable domain (other parts from reference TRBV14 and TRBJ2-1): EAGVTQFPSHSVIEKGQTVTLRCDPISGHDNLYWYRRVMGKEIKFLLHFVKESKQDESGMPNNRFLAERTGGTYSTLKVQPAELEDSGVYFCASSQESNEQFFGPGTRLTVL.

This chain uses TRBV20-1 with TRBJ2-5; unclear D gene. Trimming took 8 bases from V and 3 from J, leaving 19 bases between them. CDR3 length: 14 amino acids. Germline lookup yields CDR1 DFQATT and CDR2 SNEGSKA (reference sequence). The CDR3 coding sequence is TGCAGTACGATGGACGCCTACAGTAAAGAGACCCAGTACTTC. Translation gives CSTMDAYSKETQYF.

A note on this clonotype: It may be a read error: a sequence one base away is much more abundant. This chain links TRBV2 with TRBJ2-5, with D maybe TRBD1 (6 bases). Germline lookup yields CDR1 SNHLY and CDR2 FYNNEI. The CDR3 is made up of 13 amino acids. V shed 6 bases and J shed 3 bases, with 11 bases lying between them. CDR3 sequence reads: CASSRDTEETQYF. The DNA for the CDR3 is TGTGCCAGCAGCCGGGACACGGAAGAGACCCAGTACTTC.

The chain links TRBV6-6 to TRBJ2-5; tentative D call: TRBD1 (5 bases). The CDR3 is 16 amino acids. The V gene lost 0 bases and the J gene lost 5 bases, with 16 bases spanning the gap. Germline loops: CDR1 MNHNY, CDR2 SVGAGI (reference sequence). CDR3 bases: TGTGCCAGCAGTTACTCATCCAGGGTTTTTAGCGAGACCCAGTACTTC. The encoded protein is CASSYSSRVFSETQYF.

The V call is TRBV4-3, the J call TRBJ2-5; no firm D call. The length of the CDR3 is 14 residues. Germline V CDR1 and CDR2: LGHNA, YSLEER. Trimming removed 0 bases at V and 4 bases at J, with 9 bases between. CDR3 residues: CASSQESPGETQYF. The CDR3 DNA reads TGCGCCAGCAGCCAAGAATCCCCCGGAGAGACCCAGTACTTC.